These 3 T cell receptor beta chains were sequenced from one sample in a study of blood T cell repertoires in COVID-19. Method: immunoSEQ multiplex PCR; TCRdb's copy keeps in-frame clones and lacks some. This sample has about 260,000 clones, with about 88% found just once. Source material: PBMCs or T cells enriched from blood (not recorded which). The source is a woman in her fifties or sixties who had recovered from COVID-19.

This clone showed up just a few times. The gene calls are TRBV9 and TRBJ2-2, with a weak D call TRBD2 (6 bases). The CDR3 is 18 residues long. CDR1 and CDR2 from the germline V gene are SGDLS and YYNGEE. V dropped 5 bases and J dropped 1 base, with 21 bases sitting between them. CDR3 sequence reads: CASSKEGKLGRNTGELFF. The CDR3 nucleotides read TGTGCCAGCAGTAAGGAGGGTAAATTGGGAAGGAACACCGGGGAGCTGTTTTTT.

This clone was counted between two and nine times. CDR3 in DNA: TGTGCCAGCAGCTTAATCTCTATCCCCCCTTACGAGCAGTACTTC. Translating it yields CASSLISIPPYEQYF. The chain employs TRBV7-2 and TRBJ2-7; unclear D gene. The CDR3 loop spans 15 amino acids. The V and J ends lost 2 bases and 4 bases respectively, with 15 bases between them. Germline loops: CDR1 SGHTA, CDR2 FQGNSA.

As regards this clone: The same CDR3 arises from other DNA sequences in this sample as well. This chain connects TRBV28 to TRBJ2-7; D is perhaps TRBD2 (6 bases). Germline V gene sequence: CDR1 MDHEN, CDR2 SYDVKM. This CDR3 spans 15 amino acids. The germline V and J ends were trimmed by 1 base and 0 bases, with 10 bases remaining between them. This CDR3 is CASSLYGGSSYEQYF. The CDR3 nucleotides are TGTGCCAGCAGTTTATACGGGGGATCCTCCTACGAGCAGTACTTC.